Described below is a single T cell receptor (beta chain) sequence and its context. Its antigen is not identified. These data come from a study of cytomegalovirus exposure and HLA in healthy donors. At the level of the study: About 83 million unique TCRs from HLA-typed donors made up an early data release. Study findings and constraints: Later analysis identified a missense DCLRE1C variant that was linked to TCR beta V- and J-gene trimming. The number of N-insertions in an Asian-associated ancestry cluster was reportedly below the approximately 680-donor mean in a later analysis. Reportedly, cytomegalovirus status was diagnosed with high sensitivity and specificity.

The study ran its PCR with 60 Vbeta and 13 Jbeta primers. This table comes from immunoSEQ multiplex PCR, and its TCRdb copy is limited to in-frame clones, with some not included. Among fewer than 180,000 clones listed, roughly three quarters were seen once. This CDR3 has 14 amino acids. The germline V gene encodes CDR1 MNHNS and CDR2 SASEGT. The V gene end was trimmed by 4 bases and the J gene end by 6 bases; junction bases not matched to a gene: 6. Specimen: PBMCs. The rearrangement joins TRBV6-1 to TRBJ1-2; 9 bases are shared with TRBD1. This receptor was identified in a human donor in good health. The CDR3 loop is CASSASGTGNGYTF. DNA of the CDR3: TGTGCCAGCAGTGCCTCCGGGACAGGGAATGGCTACACCTTC.